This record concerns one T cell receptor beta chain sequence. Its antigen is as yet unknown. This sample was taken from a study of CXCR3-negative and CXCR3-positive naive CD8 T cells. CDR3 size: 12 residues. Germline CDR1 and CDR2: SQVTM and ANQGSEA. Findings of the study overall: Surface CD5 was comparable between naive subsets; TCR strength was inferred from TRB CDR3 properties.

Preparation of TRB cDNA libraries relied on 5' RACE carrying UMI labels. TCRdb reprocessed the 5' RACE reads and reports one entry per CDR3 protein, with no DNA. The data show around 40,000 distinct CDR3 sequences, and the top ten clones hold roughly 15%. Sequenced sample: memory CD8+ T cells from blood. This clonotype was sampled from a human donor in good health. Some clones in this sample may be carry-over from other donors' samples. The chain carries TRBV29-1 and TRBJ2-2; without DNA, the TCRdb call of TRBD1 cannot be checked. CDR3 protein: CSADGGTGELFF.